Reported below is one T cell receptor (beta chain). The antigen is not known. The sample belongs to a study of monozygotic twins with inflammatory bowel disease. Study-level findings and limits: A single strong clonotype or signal linked to IBD was not supported.

Two nested PCRs, roughly 16 and 10 cycles, amplified TCRalpha and TCRbeta cDNA. TCRdb re-called the 5' RACE reads; one entry per CDR3 protein, DNA not given. The table gives approximately 400,000 distinct CDR3 sequences; the top ten clones make up 2% to 3% of it. Per germline, CDR1 SGHNT and CDR2 YYREEE (reference sequence). The CDR3 sequence is 12 residues long. The material sequenced was blood. The chain is built from TRBV5-4 and TRBJ1-1. The sequence was obtained from a human donor with ulcerative colitis or Crohn's disease, or a healthy co-twin of an affected twin (not recorded which). This CDR3 reads CASTADDTEAFF.